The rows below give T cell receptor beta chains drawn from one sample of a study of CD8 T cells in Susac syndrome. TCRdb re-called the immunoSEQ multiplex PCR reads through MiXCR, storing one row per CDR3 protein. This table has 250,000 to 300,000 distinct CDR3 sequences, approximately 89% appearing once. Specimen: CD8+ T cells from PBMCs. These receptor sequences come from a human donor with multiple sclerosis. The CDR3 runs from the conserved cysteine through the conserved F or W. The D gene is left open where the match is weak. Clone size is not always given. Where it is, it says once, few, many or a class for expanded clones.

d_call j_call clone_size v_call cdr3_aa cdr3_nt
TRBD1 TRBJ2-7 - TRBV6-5 CASSYSERQGFGEQYF TGTGCCAGCAGTTACTCGGAACGACAGGGCTTCGGCGAGCAGTACTTC
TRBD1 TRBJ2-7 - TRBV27 CASSWDRGAYEQYF TGTGCCAGCAGTTGGGACAGGGGCGCCTACGAGCAGTACTTC
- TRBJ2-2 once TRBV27 CASSLSAGRSATGELFF TGTGCCAGCAGTCTATCGGCGGGACGGTCGGCCACCGGGGAGCTGTTTTTT
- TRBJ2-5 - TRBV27 CASSLQGLQETQYF TGTGCCAGCAGCCTGCAGGGTTTGCAAGAGACCCAGTACTTC
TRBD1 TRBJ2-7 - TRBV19 CASSIENRGYEQYF TGTGCCAGTAGTATAGAGAACAGGGGCTACGAGCAGTACTTC
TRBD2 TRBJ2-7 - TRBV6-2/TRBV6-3 CASTVPSGGAGEQYF TGTGCCAGCACCGTACCTAGCGGGGGGGCCGGGGAGCAGTACTTC
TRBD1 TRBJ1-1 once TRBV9 CASSAGQGAPTEAFF TGTGCCAGCAGCGCGGGGCAGGGGGCGCCCACTGAAGCTTTCTTT
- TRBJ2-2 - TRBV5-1 CASSFPLNTGELFF TGCGCCAGCAGCTTTCCTTTAAACACCGGGGAGCTGTTTTTT
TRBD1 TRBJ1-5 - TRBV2 CASSGTAGGSQPQHF TGTGCCAGCAGCGGGACAGCCGGAGGGAGTCAGCCCCAGCATTTT
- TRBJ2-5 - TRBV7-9 CASSLLVLGQLAKETQYF TGTGCCAGCAGCTTACTCGTGTTAGGACAGCTTGCCAAGGAGACCCAGTACTTC
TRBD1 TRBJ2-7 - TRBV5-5 CASSANRGAYEQYF TGTGCCAGCAGCGCGAACAGGGGCGCCTACGAGCAGTACTTC
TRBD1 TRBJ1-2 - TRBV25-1 CASSDGTAHGYTF TGTGCCAGCAGTGACGGGACAGCACATGGCTACACCTTC
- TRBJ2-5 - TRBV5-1 CASKERTVTDYRETQYF TGCGCCAGCAAGGAGAGGACGGTGACAGACTACCGGGAGACCCAGTACTTC
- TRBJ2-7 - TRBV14 CASSQGPRSYEQYF TGTGCCAGCAGCCAAGGTCCTAGATCATACGAGCAGTACTTC
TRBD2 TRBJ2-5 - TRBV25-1 CASSDPLTSGGAETQYF TGTGCCAGCAGTGATCCCCTCACTAGCGGGGGGGCGGAGACCCAGTACTTC
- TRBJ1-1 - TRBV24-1 CATSDSERTEAFF TGTGCCACCAGTGATTCCGAGCGGACTGAAGCTTTCTTT
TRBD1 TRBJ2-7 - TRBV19 CASSIGTGYEQYF TGTGCCAGTAGTATCGGGACAGGCTACGAGCAGTACTTC
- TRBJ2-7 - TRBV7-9 CASSPSQVGGEQYF TGTGCCAGCAGCCCCTCCCAAGTAGGAGGGGAGCAGTACTTC
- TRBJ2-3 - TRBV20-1 CSARASSTDTQYF TGCAGTGCTAGAGCCTCTAGCACAGATACGCAGTATTTT
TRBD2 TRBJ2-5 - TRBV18 CASSPTSGRQETQYF TGTGCCAGCTCACCGACTAGCGGAAGACAAGAGACCCAGTACTTC
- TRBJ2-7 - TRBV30 CAWSTGSSYEQYF TGTGCCTGGAGCACGGGGTCCTCCTACGAGCAGTACTTC
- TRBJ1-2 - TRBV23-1 CASSQSPRWGGGYGYTF TGCGCCAGCAGTCAATCTCCCCGGTGGGGTGGAGGCTATGGCTACACCTTC
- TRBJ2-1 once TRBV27 CASSLGGFPPGGEQFF TGTGCCAGCAGTTTAGGGGGTTTTCCCCCCGGGGGTGAGCAGTTCTTC
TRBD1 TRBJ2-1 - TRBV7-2 CASSLLGQELYNEQFF TGTGCCAGCAGCTTGTTAGGACAGGAGCTCTACAATGAGCAGTTCTTC
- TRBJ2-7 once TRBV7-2 CASSLYSAPYEQYF TGTGCCAGCAGCTTATATTCGGCCCCCTACGAGCAGTACTTC
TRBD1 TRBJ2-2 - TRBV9 CASSGNRGHNTGELFF TGTGCCAGCAGCGGAAACAGGGGGCATAACACCGGGGAGCTGTTTTTT
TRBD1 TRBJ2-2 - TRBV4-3 CASSQAIPGQANTGELFF TGCGCCAGCAGCCAAGCTATACCGGGACAGGCGAACACCGGGGAGCTGTTTTTT
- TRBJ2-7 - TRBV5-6 CASSYFGTEAYEQYF TGTGCCAGCAGCTACTTCGGGACTGAGGCCTACGAGCAGTACTTC
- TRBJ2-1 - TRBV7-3 CASSPGVTGYNEQFF TGTGCCAGCAGCCCCGGGGTAACCGGCTACAATGAGCAGTTCTTC
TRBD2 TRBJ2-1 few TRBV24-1 CATSERLAANEQFF TGTGCCACCAGTGAACGGCTAGCGGCTAATGAGCAGTTCTTC
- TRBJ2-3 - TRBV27 CASSTLGSSTDTQYF TGTGCCAGCAGTACACTGGGATCTAGCACAGATACGCAGTATTTT
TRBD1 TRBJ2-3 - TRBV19 CASSMRQGTNTQYF TGTGCCAGTAGTATGAGACAGGGAACGAATACGCAGTATTTT
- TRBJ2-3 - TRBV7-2 CASSRSRPGDTQYF TGTGCCAGCAGCCGAAGTAGGCCGGGGGATACGCAGTATTTT
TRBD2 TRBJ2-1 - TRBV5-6 CASSSYTSGSIDEQFF TGTGCCAGCAGCTCCTACACTAGCGGGAGTATCGATGAGCAGTTCTTC
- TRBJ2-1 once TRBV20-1 CSAAQSGEQFF TGCAGTGCGGCCCAATCCGGAGAGCAGTTCTTC
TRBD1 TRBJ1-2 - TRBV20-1 CSARRGTVTNYGYTF TGCAGTGCTAGAAGGGGGACAGTGACTAACTATGGCTACACCTTC
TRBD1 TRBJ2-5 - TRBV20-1 CSASGTGGMETQYF TGCAGTGCGAGCGGGACAGGGGGTATGGAGACCCAGTACTTC
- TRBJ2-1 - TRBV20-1 CSARSGLSSYNEQFF TGCAGTGCTAGATCTGGACTGAGCTCCTACAATGAGCAGTTCTTC
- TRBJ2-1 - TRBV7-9 CASSPVFINEQFF TGTGCCAGCAGCCCCGTGTTTATAAATGAGCAGTTCTTC
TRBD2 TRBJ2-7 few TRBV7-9 CASTPPAGYEQYF TGTGCCAGCACCCCTCCAGCGGGGTACGAGCAGTACTTC
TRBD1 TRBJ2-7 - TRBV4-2 CASSQEAGTGSSEQYF TGTGCCAGCAGCCAAGAGGCCGGGACAGGGTCTAGCGAGCAGTACTTC
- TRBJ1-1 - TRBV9 CASSVDDGEAFF TGTGCCAGCAGCGTAGACGACGGTGAAGCTTTCTTT
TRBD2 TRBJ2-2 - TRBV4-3 CASSQGLLAGDGTGELFF TGCGCCAGCAGCCAAGGGCTTCTAGCGGGAGATGGCACCGGGGAGCTGTTTTTT
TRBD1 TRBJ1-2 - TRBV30 CAWSPVRGLGYTF TGTGCCTGGAGTCCCGTAAGGGGGCTTGGCTACACCTTC
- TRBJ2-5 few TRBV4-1 CASSQGTGVGETQYF TGCGCCAGCAGCCAAGGGACGGGAGTCGGCGAGACCCAGTACTTC
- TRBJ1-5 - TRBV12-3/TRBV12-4 CASSFDPEPQHF TGTGCCAGCAGCTTCGACCCGGAGCCCCAGCATTTT
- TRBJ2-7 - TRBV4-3 CASSQDLTYEQYF TGCGCCAGCAGCCAAGATTTAACCTACGAGCAGTACTTC
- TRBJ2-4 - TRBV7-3 CASSSSPFRGEAKNIQYF TGTGCCAGCAGCTCCTCGCCCTTCCGGGGAGAAGCCAAAAACATTCAGTACTTC
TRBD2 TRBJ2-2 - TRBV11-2 CASTRLAGNTGELFF TGTGCCAGCACCAGACTAGCGGGGAACACCGGGGAGCTGTTTTTT
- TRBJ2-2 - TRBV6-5 CASSYGLGNTGELFF TGTGCCAGCAGTTACGGTCTCGGAAACACCGGGGAGCTGTTTTTT